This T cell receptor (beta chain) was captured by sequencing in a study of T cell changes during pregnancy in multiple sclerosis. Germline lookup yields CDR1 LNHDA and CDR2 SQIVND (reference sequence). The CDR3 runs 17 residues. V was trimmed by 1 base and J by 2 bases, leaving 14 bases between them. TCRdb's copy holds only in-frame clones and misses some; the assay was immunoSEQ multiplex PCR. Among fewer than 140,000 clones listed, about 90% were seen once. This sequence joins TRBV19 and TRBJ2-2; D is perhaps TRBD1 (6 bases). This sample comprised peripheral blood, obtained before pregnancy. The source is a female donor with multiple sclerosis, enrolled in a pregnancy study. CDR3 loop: CASSIVPPGANTGELFF. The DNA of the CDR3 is TGTGCCAGTAGTATAGTCCCCCCAGGGGCTAACACCGGGGAGCTGTTTTTT.